These T cell receptor beta chains were read from a single sample in a study of cytomegalovirus exposure and HLA in healthy donors. Here immunoSEQ multiplex PCR was the method, and the copy in TCRdb shows in-frame clones only, minus some. The table lists 150,000 to 200,000 clones, around 80% of them singletons. Sequencing used PBMCs. The source is a man aged 18 to 30 in good health and CMV-seropositive. Each CDR3 is given with its conserved first and last residue. The order of the fields is D gene, J gene, clone size, V gene, CDR3 DNA, CDR3 protein. D genes are given only for firm matches. Where a row states a size, it is once, few, many or the class of an expanded clone; other rows omit it.

NA,TRBJ2-1,NA,TRBV28,TGTGCCAGCAGTTTAATACAAAACAATGAGCAGTTCTTC,CASSLIQNNEQFF
NA,TRBJ2-1,NA,TRBV20-1,TGCAGTGCTATTAATCCTGAGCAGTTCTTC,CSAINPEQFF
NA,TRBJ1-1,few,TRBV6-5,TGTGCCGGAGTAGGACAGATGAACACTGAAGCTTTCTTT,CAGVGQMNTEAFF
NA,TRBJ1-4,NA,TRBV28,TGTGCCAGCAGTCGACCGGGAACTAATGAAAAACTGTTTTTT,CASSRPGTNEKLFF
NA,TRBJ2-6,NA,TRBV30,TGTGCCTGGGGTACAGGGTTGCCTACAACCGTCCTGACTTTC,CAWGTGLPTTVLTF
NA,TRBJ2-7,NA,TRBV28,TGTGCCAGCAGCAGTTATGGGGGAGGGGGATTCGAGCAGTACTTC,CASSSYGGGGFEQYF
TRBD2,TRBJ2-1,NA,TRBV27,TGTGCCAGCAGTTCCTTGACTAGCGGGGGTTCAGGGGAGCAGTTCTTC,CASSSLTSGGSGEQFF
TRBD1,TRBJ1-2,NA,TRBV5-1,TGCGCCAGCAGCAGATTAGGGACAGTGGATCTTCATGGCTACACCTTC,CASSRLGTVDLHGYTF
TRBD2,TRBJ2-2,NA,TRBV5-1,TGCGCCAGCAGCTCATTAGCGGGAGGAATCGCCGGGGAGCTGTTTTTT,CASSSLAGGIAGELFF
TRBD1,TRBJ2-4,NA,TRBV25-1,TGTGCCAGCAGTGTTGGGACAGGTCGGGGTCAGTACTTC,CASSVGTGRGQYF
TRBD1,TRBJ2-7,NA,TRBV18,TGTGCCAGCTCAAGACAGGGGTTGGGCGAGCAGTACTTC,CASSRQGLGEQYF
TRBD2,TRBJ2-5,NA,TRBV6-5,TGTGCCAGCAGTTACTCAAGCGGGAGGAGTGGAGAGACCCAGTACTTC,CASSYSSGRSGETQYF
TRBD2,TRBJ2-7,NA,TRBV7-2,TGTGCCAGCAGCTTACCGCCTAGCGGGAAACGGTACGAGCAGTACTTC,CASSLPPSGKRYEQYF
TRBD1,TRBJ2-7,NA,TRBV10-3,TGTGCCATCAGACCCGGGACAGGGGATTCCTACGAGCAGTACTTC,CAIRPGTGDSYEQYF
NA,TRBJ2-7,once,TRBV7-8,TGTGCCAGCAGCTTGTTGGAGATCGAGCAGTACTTC,CASSLLEIEQYF
NA,TRBJ1-3,NA,TRBV29-1,TGCAGTGGCTGGAGCTCTGGAAACACCATATATTTT,CSGWSSGNTIYF
TRBD1,TRBJ2-2,NA,TRBV5-1,TGCGCCAGCAGCCGACAGGGGAACACCGGGGAGCTGTTTTTT,CASSRQGNTGELFF
NA,TRBJ1-5,NA,TRBV28,TGTGCCATCACAACAGCGGGAGGGTATCAGCCCCAGCATTTT,CAITTAGGYQPQHF
TRBD2,TRBJ2-1,NA,TRBV9,TGTGCCAGCAGTGGACTAGCGGGAGACAATGAGCAGTTCTTC,CASSGLAGDNEQFF
TRBD2,TRBJ2-1,NA,TRBV6-4,TGTGCCAGCAGTGAGGGGGGACTAGTAGATGATGAGCAGTTCTTC,CASSEGGLVDDEQFF
NA,TRBJ1-5,NA,TRBV23-1,TGCGCCAGCGGCCCGTCCAGAATGATTTTTTATAGCAATCAGCCCCAGCATTTT,CASGPSRMIFYSNQPQHF
NA,TRBJ2-1,NA,TRBV27,TGTGCCAGCAGTTTAGGGCGAATCTACAATGAGCAGTTCTTC,CASSLGRIYNEQFF
NA,TRBJ1-2,NA,TRBV28,TGTGCCAGCAGTCTTCGTAGGGCAGGGCATCGGAGCTATGGCTACACCTTC,CASSLRRAGHRSYGYTF
TRBD1,TRBJ1-5,NA,TRBV6-5,TGTGCCAGCAGTTACTCGGGGGACAGGGATCAGCCCCAGCATTTT,CASSYSGDRDQPQHF
NA,TRBJ2-2,NA,TRBV27,TGTGCCAGCAGTTTATGGTTTTTAGGGCGGGATAAGACCGGGGAGCTGTTTTTT,CASSLWFLGRDKTGELFF
NA,TRBJ2-7,NA,TRBV6-6,TGTGCCAGCAAGGACAGCTCCTACGAGCAGTACTTC,CASKDSSYEQYF
NA,TRBJ2-1,NA,TRBV2,TGTGCCATCACGGGGCGGGGACTCTCGGAGCAGTTCTTC,CAITGRGLSEQFF
NA,TRBJ2-1,NA,TRBV7-6,TGTGCCAGCAGTCCTGCCCCCGGGAGTACCTACAATGAGCAGTTCTTC,CASSPAPGSTYNEQFF
NA,TRBJ2-5,NA,TRBV2,TGTGCCAGCAGTGAACGAGAGACCCAGTACTTC,CASSERETQYF
NA,TRBJ1-1,NA,TRBV28,TGTGCCAGCGTGGGGGGATGGACTGAAGCTTTCTTT,CASVGGWTEAFF